This T cell receptor (beta chain) was sequenced during a study of blood T cell repertoires in COVID-19. Germline lookup yields CDR1 SNHLY and CDR2 FYNNEI. CDR3 length: 17 amino acids. Germline trimming cut 1 base from V and 3 bases from J; bases unmatched to any gene: 6. Some clones are missing from TCRdb's copy, which holds only in-frame ones; the method was immunoSEQ multiplex PCR. This table holds 150,000 to 200,000 clones, 80% to 90% found once. Grouping used clinical history reported by participants in a survey and questionnaire. All recovered Cohort 3 donors got two negative PCRs, got clearance, or saw symptom resolution.

Sequences were obtained from PBMCs or T cells enriched from blood (not recorded which). The chain carries TRBV2 and TRBJ2-3; TRBD2 matches at 11 bases. The clonotype was recovered from a woman between 45 and 65 years old who had recovered from COVID-19. CDR3 region: CASSEGASGGLTDTQYF. In nucleotides, the CDR3 is TGTGCCAGCAGTGAAGGGGCTAGCGGGGGGTTAACAGATACGCAGTATTTT.